This TCR beta chain was obtained from a study of blood T cell repertoires in COVID-19. This CDR3 region has 14 residues. Germline V gene data show CDR1 as MNHEY and CDR2 as SVGAGI. The J segment lost 10 bases and the V segment lost 2 bases, leaving 8 bases of the junction unmatched. In the source study's methods: Counts of nucleated cells, estimated from reference gene primer amplification, were obtained. The data were produced by immunoSEQ multiplex PCR, yet TCRdb's version contains in-frame clones alone and is incomplete. The V and J calls and clone size were taken over from that table, and D and trimming were inferred from the DNA. This sample yields approximately 160,000 clones, of which 76% are seen a single time; roughly 3.5% belongs to the top ten.

The sequence derives from a woman of 80 years or more with acute or convalescent COVID-19. The chain has TRBV6-5 and TRBJ2-1; 7 bases map to TRBD2. The sample taken for sequencing was peripheral blood. This chain's CDR3 is CASSYRRGGREQFF. In nucleotides, the CDR3 is TGTGCCAGCAGTTACAGGAGGGGAGGGAGGGAGCAGTTCTTC.